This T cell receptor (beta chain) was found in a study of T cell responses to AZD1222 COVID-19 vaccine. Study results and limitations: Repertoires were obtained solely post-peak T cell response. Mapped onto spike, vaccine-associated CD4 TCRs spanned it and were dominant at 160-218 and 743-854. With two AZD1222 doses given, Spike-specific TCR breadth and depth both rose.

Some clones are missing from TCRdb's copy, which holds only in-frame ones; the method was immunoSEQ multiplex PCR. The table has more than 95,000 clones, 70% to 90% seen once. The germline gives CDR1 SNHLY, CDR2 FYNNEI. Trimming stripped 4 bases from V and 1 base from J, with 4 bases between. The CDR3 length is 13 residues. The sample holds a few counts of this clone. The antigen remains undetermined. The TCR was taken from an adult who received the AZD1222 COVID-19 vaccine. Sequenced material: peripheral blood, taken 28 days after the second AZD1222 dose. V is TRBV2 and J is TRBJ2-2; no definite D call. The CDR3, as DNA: TGTGCCAGCAGTGTTGGGAACACCGGGGAGCTGTTTTTT. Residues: CASSVGNTGELFF.